The 17 T cell receptor beta chains below all came from one sample that was sequenced in a study of cytomegalovirus exposure and HLA in healthy donors. Amplification used 60 Vbeta primers and 13 Jbeta primers. This table comes from immunoSEQ multiplex PCR, and its TCRdb copy is limited to in-frame clones, with some not included. The data include over 110,000 clones; the top ten clones carry 0.75% to 1%. Sequenced input: PBMCs. The receptors were sampled from a male donor in good health and CMV-seronegative.

The chain employs TRBV28 and TRBJ1-4; D is undetermined. V shed 11 bases and J shed 5 bases, with 12 bases lying between them. The CDR3 extends over 12 amino acids. The germline V gene encodes CDR1 MDHEN and CDR2 SYDVKM. The CDR3 DNA follows: TGTGCCGGAGGACGGGGAAATGAAAAACTGTTTTTT. Its translation is CAGGRGNEKLFF.

V gene TRBV11-3 combines with J gene TRBJ2-1; D perhaps matches TRBD1 (6 bases). CDR3 length equals 13 residues. V was pared by 1 base and J by 9 bases, with 10 bases between. Germline V gene lookup returns CDR1 SGHNT and CDR2 YENEEA. CDR3 bases: TGTGCCAGCAGCTTAGGGACAGCCAGTGAGCAGTTCTTC. It encodes CASSLGTASEQFF.

J is TRBJ2-2 and V is TRBV7-2; possible D gene TRBD1, 6 bases. This CDR3 contains 13 residues. The ends were cut back, 4 bases at V and 5 bases at J, with 8 bases in the middle. Germline lookup yields CDR1 SGHTA and CDR2 FQGNSA. The CDR3 DNA is TGTGCCAGCAGCTCACAGGGAACCGGGGAGCTGTTTTTT. Protein sequence: CASSSQGTGELFF.

This sequence joins TRBV13 and TRBJ2-3; possibly TRBD1 for D (6 bases). The CDR3 contains 16 residues. Germline V lookup: CDR1 PRHDT, CDR2 FYEKMQ (reference sequence). V lost 3 bases and J lost 4, with 17 bases in between. CDR3 residues: CASSFPGESEPDTQYF. The DNA for the CDR3 is TGTGCCAGCAGCTTCCCAGGGGAGAGTGAGCCAGATACGCAGTATTTT. Variable domain in full (rest from reference TRBV13 and TRBJ2-3): AAGVIQSPRHLIKEKRETATLKCYPIPRHDTVYWYQQGPGQDPQFLISFYEKMQSDKGSIPDRFSAQQFSDYHSELNMSSLELGDSALYFCASSFPGESEPDTQYFGPGTRLTVL.

The chain carries TRBV5-1 and TRBJ2-6; 7 bases agree with TRBD1. Unmatched junction bases numbered 18, after V lost 4 bases and J lost 5 bases. This CDR3 contains 19 residues. From germline, CDR1 is SGHRS and CDR2 YFSETQ. CDR3 nucleotide sequence: TGCGCCAGCAGCGGGGTTCTTCAGGTAGGGGGCCGGTGGGCCAACGTCCTGACTTTC. This sequence encodes CASSGVLQVGGRWANVLTF.

The genes are TRBV14 and TRBJ2-4, with TRBD1 matching 7 bases. The V gene's germline CDR1 is SGHDN and CDR2 FVKESK. The CDR3 loop spans 15 amino acids. Trimming at V came to 6 bases and at J to 2 bases, leaving 7 bases not matched to a gene. DNA of the CDR3: TGTGCCAGCAGTCTGACGACAGGGACCAAAAACATTCAGTACTTC. Encoded protein: CASSLTTGTKNIQYF.

This chain links TRBV4-3 with TRBJ2-1; 12 positions match TRBD2. In germline, CDR1 is LGHNA, CDR2 YSLEER. The length of the CDR3 is 16 residues. The V and J ends lost 1 base and 7 bases, in that order; junction bases with no gene match: 5. CDR3 bases: TGCGCCAGCAGCCAAGTAGGGCTAGCGGGGGGGAATGAGCAGTTCTTC. This sequence encodes CASSQVGLAGGNEQFF.

The chain joins TRBV9 to TRBJ1-1; no clear D. The CDR3 is 15 amino acids. V lost 2 bases and J 2 bases, leaving 13 bases between the germline ends. Per the germline V gene, CDR1 is SGDLS and CDR2 is YYNGEE. The CDR3 region is CASSVNTGINTEAFF. CDR3 nucleotides: TGTGCCAGCAGCGTTAATACGGGAATAAACACTGAAGCTTTCTTT. Together with reference TRBV9 and TRBJ1-1, the CDR3 gives the full variable domain: DSGVTQTPKHLITATGQRVTLRCSPRSGDLSVYWYQQSLDQGLQFLIQYYNGEERAKGNILERFSAQQFPDLHSELNLSSLELGDSALYFCASSVNTGINTEAFFGQGTRLTVV.

This chain links TRBV4-1 with TRBJ2-7; the D is unclear. The CDR3 is 14 amino acids. Per the germline V gene, CDR1 is MGHRA and CDR2 is YSYEKL. V shed 0 bases and J shed 7 bases, with 13 bases lying between them. In nucleotides, the CDR3 is TGCGCCAGCAGCCAAGACCCCCCTCCTAGTGAGCAGTACTTC. Protein: CASSQDPPPSEQYF.

The chain links TRBV30 to TRBJ2-1, with D maybe TRBD2 (6 bases). V shed 0 bases and J shed 7 bases, with 10 bases lying between them. The CDR3 has 13 residues. CDR1 and CDR2 from the germline V gene are GTSNPN and SVGIG (reference sequence). The CDR3 loop reads CAWSVIAENEQFF. The CDR3 region has the DNA TGTGCCTGGAGTGTAATAGCGGAAAATGAGCAGTTCTTC.

V gene TRBV5-1 combines with J gene TRBJ2-2, with a tentative D call TRBD1 (6 bases). Germline CDR1 reads SGHRS; CDR2 reads YFSETQ. The CDR3 loop spans 14 amino acids. V gave up 1 base and J gave up 4 bases, with 8 bases separating them. The DNA for the CDR3 is TGCGCCAGCAGCTTGACAGGGCCCACCGGGGAGCTGTTTTTT. Protein: CASSLTGPTGELFF.

The genes are TRBV19 and TRBJ2-7, with 7 bases identical to TRBD1. Germline CDR1 and CDR2: LNHDA and SQIVND (reference sequence). This CDR3 has 13 amino acids. Germline trimming cut 6 bases from V and 11 bases from J; bases unmatched to any gene: 13. CDR3 nucleotide sequence: TGTGCCAGTAGCGTGGCAGGGACAGCTCCAAAGTACTTC. Encoded protein: CASSVAGTAPKYF. The whole variable domain, remainder taken from reference TRBV19 and TRBJ2-7, is DGGITQSPKYLFRKEGQNVTLSCEQNLNHDAMYWYRQDPGQGLRLIYYSQIVNDFQKGDIAEGYSVSREKKESFPLTVTSAQKNPTAFYLCASSVAGTAPKYFGPGTRLTVT.

V gene TRBV5-5 combines with J gene TRBJ1-3; D is perhaps TRBD1 (5 bases). CDR3 length: 15 amino acids. The ends were cut back, 2 bases at V and 4 bases at J, with 13 bases in the middle. The V gene's germline CDR1 is SGHKS and CDR2 YYEKEE (reference sequence). CDR3 DNA sequence: TGTGCCAGCAGCTTAGGTCCCGGGGGAGGAAACACCATATATTTT. This gives the protein CASSLGPGGGNTIYF.

DNA for the CDR3: TGTGCCAGCAGCCCTCTAGCGGGACCCACCGGGGAGCTGTTTTTT. Protein sequence: CASSPLAGPTGELFF. The chain is built from TRBV4-2 and TRBJ2-2, with 9 bases identical to TRBD2. V gave up 4 bases and J gave up 4 bases; unmatched junction bases: 4. The CDR3 extends over 15 amino acids. Germline V gene lookup returns CDR1 LGHNA and CDR2 YNFKEQ.

CDR3 bases: TGTGCCAGCACCAAAGGAGCTTACAATGAGCAGTTCTTC. It specifies CASTKGAYNEQFF. This chain uses TRBV7-2 with TRBJ2-1; D remains unclear. Germline V gene sequence: CDR1 SGHTA, CDR2 FQGNSA. Trimming stripped 7 bases from V and 4 bases from J, with 11 bases between. The CDR3 length is 13 residues. Variable domain in full (rest from reference TRBV7-2 and TRBJ2-1): GAGVSQSPSNKVTEKGKDVELRCDPISGHTALYWYRQSLGQGLEFLIYFQGNSAPDKSGLPSDRFSAERTGGSVSTLTIQRTQQEDSAVYLCASTKGAYNEQFFGPGTRLTVL.

In regard to this clone: Compared with germline, one end of the junction differs, possibly owing to a read error. Other DNA sequences of this sample code for an identical CDR3. This chain links TRBV4-3 with TRBJ1-6; 9 nucleotides line up with TRBD1. CDR3 length: 15 residues. Germline V lookup: CDR1 LGHNA, CDR2 YSLEER. Here the CDR3 DNA reads TGCGCCAGCAGTCAGGGGGGGACAGGGAGATCACCCCTCCATTTT. Amino acids: CASSQGGTGRSPLHF.

V and J are TRBV6-6 and TRBJ2-7, with a tentative D call TRBD1 (5 bases). Trimming took 4 bases from V and 3 from J, leaving 13 bases between them. The CDR3 runs 14 residues. The germline V gene encodes CDR1 MNHNY and CDR2 SVGAGI (reference sequence). Here the CDR3 reads CASSSFDSLYEQYF. For the CDR3, the DNA is TGTGCCAGCAGTTCCTTCGACAGCCTCTACGAGCAGTACTTC.